This T cell receptor (beta chain) was identified during a study of sequential checkpoint blockade in melanoma. The treatment was: randomized to nivolumab then ipilimumab (arm A) or the reverse (arm B). Live CD3+CD8+ CD19− CD56− cells were sorted from PBMCs. The table came from immunoSEQ multiplex PCR; TCRdb's copy has only in-frame clones and leaves some out. The data show more than 10,000 clones, approximately 83% seen once. The CDR3 sequence is 15 residues long. After removal of 4 bases from V and 9 bases from J, the junction contained 13 bases not matched to a gene. The germline V gene has CDR1 SGHDT and CDR2 YYEEEE.

Specimen: CD8+ T cells sorted from blood (inferred from file names), collected from a patient given nivolumab and ipilimumab in sequence. This clonotype was sampled from a human donor with melanoma. V usage is TRBV5-6 and J usage is TRBJ2-1; 7 positions agree with TRBD2. The CDR3 nucleotides are TGTGCCAGCAGCATCAAAGCGGGATTGAGGGGTGAGCAGTTCTTC. Translation: CASSIKAGLRGEQFF. The variable domain in full, with the rest retrieved from reference TRBV5-6 and TRBJ2-1, is DAGVTQSPTHLIKTRGQQVTLRCSPKSGHDTVSWYQQALGQGPQFIFQYYEEEERQRGNFPDRFSGHQFPNYSSELNVNALLLGDSALYLCASSIKAGLRGEQFFGPGTRLTVL.